Sequencing of this TCR beta chain was carried out in a study of early T cells in non-severe SARS-CoV-2 infection. Only a few counts were recorded for this clonotype. This CDR3 has 12 amino acids. V dropped 6 bases and J dropped 3; count of bases not matched to a gene: 5. Per germline, CDR1 DFQATT and CDR2 SNEGSKA (reference sequence). TCRdb used MiXCR to reprocess the 5' RACE reads, holding one entry per CDR3 protein. The repertoire holds tens of thousands of distinct CDR3 sequences, about 8% seen once, with about 3.7% in the top ten. The sample comprised whole blood. The gene calls are TRBV20-1 and TRBJ2-7; 7 bases match TRBD2. The origin of this receptor is an adult who was a healthcare worker with PCR-confirmed SARS-CoV-2 infection or an uninfected control (not recorded which). The DNA of the CDR3 is TGCAGTGCCCCTGGACTAGTCTACGAGCAGTACTTC. This sequence encodes CSAPGLVYEQYF.